The present T cell receptor (beta chain) was sequenced within a study of siplizumab effects on memory and regulatory T cells. Study-wide points: The study did not confirm that proliferating Tregs from siplizumab cultures were suppressive.

To note about this clone: Its antigen is still unknown.

Profiling relied on immunoSEQ multiplex PCR, and the TCRdb table lists in-frame clones only, not all of them. This sample yields approximately 75,000 clones, of which roughly 93% are seen a single time; 4.5% to 6.5% belongs to the top ten. The CDR3 consists of 14 residues. V lost 0 bases, J lost 3 bases, and 9 bases lay in between. Germline V lookup: CDR1 KGHSH, CDR2 LQKENI. The receptor was derived from a human donor in good health. The rearrangement links TRBV18 to TRBJ2-7; no clear D. Sequenced: CD8+ T cells sorted from blood. CDR3 loop: CASSPPVTNYEQYF. Written as DNA, the CDR3 is TGTGCCAGCTCACCACCGGTGACAAACTACGAGCAGTACTTC.